This T cell receptor (beta chain) was documented in a study of blood T cell repertoires in COVID-19. CDR3 size: 15 residues. Between the trimmed V and J ends, which lost 2 bases and 8 bases, there was a span of 18 bases. The germline gives CDR1 MNHEY, CDR2 SVGEGT. Sequencing was performed with immunoSEQ multiplex PCR; in TCRdb, only in-frame clones are kept and a portion is missing. The sample contains under 300,000 clones, 80% to 90% of which appear only once. The source is a man between 60 and 75 years old with acute or convalescent COVID-19. The chain couples TRBV6-2 or TRBV6-3 to TRBJ1-2; D is undetermined. Input material: peripheral blood. The chain's CDR3 is CASSYTQRSLGGYTF. The DNA for the CDR3 is TGTGCCAGCAGTTACACGCAGCGATCCCTCGGGGGCTACACCTTC.